The 32 T cell receptor beta chains below were found in one sample sequenced in a study of blood T cell repertoires in COVID-19 (dated by TCRdb to 2018 to 2021). The library was prepared using the immunoSEQ multiplex PCR assay. TCRdb stores this immuneACCESS table with in-frame sequences only. Part of the clones is absent; in the studies checked, under half of the shortfall reflects unresolved V genes, and no reason is known for the rest. This sample has 120,000 to 150,000 clones in its table, and 75% to 85% of those were observed once. 10% to 15% of the sample goes to the ten largest clones. Sequencing was performed on peripheral blood. These receptors all stem from a man in his fifties or sixties with active or convalescent COVID-19.

The rearrangement links TRBV30 to TRBJ1-3; D possibly corresponds to TRBD1 (6 bases). This CDR3 comprises 16 residues. The germline CDR1 and CDR2 sequences are GTSNPN and SVGIG (reference sequence). The V and J ends lost 0 bases and 0 bases respectively, with 12 bases between them. CDR3 residues: CAWSVRRGSSGNTIYF. The CDR3 DNA is TGTGCCTGGAGTGTACGCAGGGGAAGCTCTGGAAACACCATATATTTT.

The chain employs TRBV7-2 and TRBJ2-3; D perhaps matches TRBD2 (6 bases). The CDR3 totals 16 residues. Between the trimmed V and J ends, which lost 1 base and 5 bases, there was a span of 16 bases. Germline V gene data show CDR1 as SGHTA and CDR2 as FQGNSA. Here the CDR3 reads CASSLGASPGEDTQYF. The DNA for the CDR3 is TGTGCCAGCAGCTTAGGGGCCTCCCCGGGAGAAGATACGCAGTATTTT.

The rearrangement joins TRBV4-1 to TRBJ2-7, with 9 nucleotides matching TRBD1. The ends lost 1 base at V and 3 bases at J; junction bases unmatched: 1. Looked up from germline, CDR1 is MGHRA and CDR2 is YSYEKL. This CDR3 has 14 residues. The CDR3 DNA reads as TGCGCCAGCAGCCAAGGGGGACAGGGCTACGAGCAGTACTTC. Its translation is CASSQGGQGYEQYF.

The V gene is TRBV6-6, the J gene TRBJ1-2, with 7 bases fitting TRBD1. V shed 7 bases and J 8 bases; nucleotides not matched to a gene: 16. The CDR3 spans 15 residues. CDR1 MNHNY and CDR2 SVGAGI come from the germline V gene (reference sequence). This chain's CDR3 is CASNQDREVLRGYTF. CDR3 coding DNA: TGTGCCAGCAATCAAGACAGGGAAGTCCTGAGAGGCTACACCTTC.

This chain joins TRBV11-2 and TRBJ2-1; D perhaps matches TRBD2 (5 bases). CDR3 length: 12 amino acids. Germline loops: CDR1 SGHAT, CDR2 FQNNGV. V gave up 5 bases and J gave up 7 bases, with 9 bases separating them. CDR3 sequence reads: CASSLLGNEQFF. The CDR3 bases are TGTGCCAGCAGCCTACTAGGAAATGAGCAGTTCTTC.

This clone occurred once. The CDR3 sequence: CASSLDSGRFGELFF. The CDR3 nucleotides are TGTGCCAGCAGCTTGGATAGCGGGAGATTCGGGGAGCTGTTTTTT. J is TRBJ2-2 and V is TRBV5-5; 9 bases fit TRBD2. Germline CDR1 SGHKS, CDR2 YYEKEE (reference sequence). This CDR3 comprises 15 residues. The J segment lost 7 bases and the V segment lost 0 bases, leaving 4 bases of the junction unmatched.

V is TRBV5-1 and J is TRBJ1-4, with D hard to call. From germline, CDR1 is SGHRS and CDR2 YFSETQ. The CDR3 length is 13 residues. V was clipped by 4 bases and J by 8 bases, with 12 bases between them. The CDR3 DNA is TGCGCCAGCAGCGGTGTTTTCGGGGAAAAACTGTTTTTT. Protein sequence: CASSGVFGEKLFF.

The chain uses TRBV9 and TRBJ2-3; 8 nucleotides align to TRBD2. Trimming cost V 1 base and J 0 bases; bases outside gene matches: 4. The CDR3 is 16 amino acids. Germline loops: CDR1 SGDLS, CDR2 YYNGEE. The CDR3: CASSVPAGGSTDTQYF. CDR3 nucleotide sequence: TGTGCCAGCAGCGTACCGGCGGGAGGTAGCACAGATACGCAGTATTTT. The whole variable domain, remainder taken from reference TRBV9 and TRBJ2-3, is DSGVTQTPKHLITATGQRVTLRCSPRSGDLSVYWYQQSLDQGLQFLIQYYNGEERAKGNILERFSAQQFPDLHSELNLSSLELGDSALYFCASSVPAGGSTDTQYFGPGTRLTVL.

The chain employs TRBV7-2 and TRBJ1-2; D gene unclear. Germline CDR1 and CDR2: SGHTA and FQGNSA. The CDR3 has 16 amino acids. Trimming took off 4 bases at V and 0 bases at J, with 15 bases between the two ends. Here the CDR3 DNA reads TGTGCCAGCAGCTCCGTAGCTGGTTCCGCTAACTATGGCTACACCTTC. It encodes CASSSVAGSANYGYTF.

In DNA form, the CDR3 reads TGTGCCAGCAGTGAGTTCTACTACAATGAGCAGTTCTTC. Encoded protein: CASSEFYYNEQFF. The chain couples TRBV6-4 to TRBJ2-1; D is undetermined. The CDR3 has 13 residues. CDR1 and CDR2 (germline): MRHNA, SNTAGT. Trimming took off 3 bases at V and 3 bases at J, with 6 bases between the two ends.

This clone is a singleton in its sample. This chain joins TRBV19 and TRBJ1-1; the D gene is possibly TRBD1 (5 bases). Deletions cut 7 bases from V and 1 base from J, with 10 bases between. This CDR3 comprises 13 residues. Germline V gives CDR1 LNHDA, CDR2 SQIVND (reference sequence). CDR3 in DNA: TGTGCCAGTAATCCCGGGGGGAACACTGAAGCTTTCTTT. Translating gives CASNPGGNTEAFF.

This chain connects TRBV7-3 to TRBJ2-5; tentative D call: TRBD2 (6 bases). V was trimmed by 2 bases and J by 2 bases, leaving 18 bases between them. The CDR3 extends over 17 amino acids. From germline, CDR1 is SGHTA and CDR2 FQGTGA. CDR3 region: CASSLGRRGTPQETQYF. The CDR3 nucleotides read TGTGCCAGCAGCTTAGGCCGTCGCGGGACCCCGCAAGAGACCCAGTACTTC. The entire variable domain, with the rest obtained from reference TRBV7-3 and TRBJ2-5, is as follows: GAGVSQTPSNKVTEKGKYVELRCDPISGHTALYWYRQSLGQGPEFLIYFQGTGAADDSGLPNDRFFAVRPEGSVSTLKIQRTERGDSAVYLCASSLGRRGTPQETQYFGPGTRLLVL.

This sequence joins TRBV19 and TRBJ2-1; 11 bases are shared with TRBD2. V lost 4 bases, J lost 10 bases, and 12 bases stayed unmatched. Germline values: CDR1 LNHDA, CDR2 SQIVND (reference sequence). The CDR3 extends over 16 amino acids. The CDR3 DNA follows: TGTGCCAGTAGTACCCCCGGGACTAGCGGTAAGGGAGAGCAGTTCTTC. Its protein product is CASSTPGTSGKGEQFF.

This chain links TRBV7-2 with TRBJ1-6; D possibly corresponds to TRBD1 (5 bases). The CDR3 has 13 residues. The V gene's germline CDR1 is SGHTA and CDR2 FQGNSA. The V and J ends lost 5 bases and 14 bases respectively, with 16 bases between them. The CDR3 nucleotides are TGTGCCAGCAGCCGACCGGGGGTTACGGCCCTCCACTTT. Encoded protein: CASSRPGVTALHF.

The rearrangement joins TRBV30 to TRBJ1-1; 8 nucleotides match TRBD1. Germline CDR1 reads GTSNPN; CDR2 reads SVGIG (reference sequence). The V gene end was trimmed by 2 bases and the J gene end by 4 bases; junction bases not matched to a gene: 3. The CDR3 length is 13 residues. The CDR3 loop reads CAWSLQGGTEAFF. DNA of the CDR3: TGTGCCTGGAGTCTACAGGGGGGCACTGAAGCTTTCTTT.

The chain couples TRBV30 to TRBJ2-5, with TRBD1 matching 7 bases. The CDR3 runs 16 residues. Germline trimming cut 1 base from V and 1 base from J; bases unmatched to any gene: 9. Germline CDR1 reads GTSNPN; CDR2 reads SVGIG (reference sequence). The CDR3 DNA is TGTGCCTGGAGTGGACCTCGGACAGGCACCCAAGAGACCCAGTACTTC. This translates into CAWSGPRTGTQETQYF.

The V gene is TRBV15, the J gene TRBJ2-7, with D perhaps TRBD1 (6 bases). Trimming took 0 bases from V and 6 from J, leaving 15 bases between them. This CDR3 contains 15 residues. Germline lookup yields CDR1 LNHNV and CDR2 YYDKDF (reference sequence). CDR3 coding DNA: TGTGCCACCAGCAGAGATCGAAACAGGGCAGGCGAGCAGTACTTC. Translating gives CATSRDRNRAGEQYF.

The V and J genes are TRBV28 and TRBJ2-2, with TRBD1 matching over 9 bases. Germline values: CDR1 MDHEN, CDR2 SYDVKM. Trimming cost V 3 bases and J 3 bases; bases outside gene matches: 8. The CDR3 runs 17 residues. CDR3: CASSLPRDRVHTGELFF. Written as DNA, the CDR3 is TGTGCCAGCAGTTTGCCCCGGGACAGGGTACACACCGGGGAGCTGTTTTTT. The whole variable domain, filled in from reference TRBV28 and TRBJ2-2, reads DVKVTQSSRYLVKRTGEKVFLECVQDMDHENMFWYRQDPGLGLRLIYFSYDVKMKEKGDIPEGYSVSREKKERFSLILESASTNQTSMYLCASSLPRDRVHTGELFFGEGSRLTVL.

The V call is TRBV10-3, the J call TRBJ2-7; 10 bases match TRBD2. V gave up 6 bases and J gave up 1 base; unmatched junction bases: 3. Looked up from germline, CDR1 is ENHRY and CDR2 is SYGVKD. The CDR3 runs 14 residues. DNA for the CDR3: TGTGCCATCAGCCCTAGCGGGGGTTCCTACGAGCAGTACTTC. Its translation: CAISPSGGSYEQYF.

The rearrangement links TRBV19 to TRBJ2-7; 8 nucleotides line up with TRBD2. CDR3 length: 15 residues. Germline CDR1 and CDR2: LNHDA and SQIVND (reference sequence). J gave up 9 bases and V 6 bases, and 16 bases lay outside the gene matches. The CDR3 protein is CASSRSSAGGVVQYF. The CDR3 bases are TGTGCCAGTAGCCGGTCTTCAGCCGGGGGGGTTGTGCAGTACTTC.

The rearrangement links TRBV15 to TRBJ1-5; possibly TRBD1 for D (5 bases). The CDR3 covers 13 residues. Germline V CDR1 and CDR2: LNHNV, YYDKDF (reference sequence). V was clipped by 5 bases and J by 7 bases, with 12 bases between them. For the CDR3, the DNA is TGTGCCACCAGCCGCCAGGGTGCCCAGCCCCAGCATTTT. Translated, it gives CATSRQGAQPQHF.

Concerning this clone: The same CDR3 arises from other DNA sequences in this sample as well. The gene calls are TRBV19 and TRBJ2-2, with unresolved D. Germline CDR1 and CDR2: LNHDA and SQIVND (reference sequence). Trimming took 1 base from V and 0 from J, leaving 9 bases between them. The CDR3 runs to 16 residues. CDR3 in amino acids: CASSIGGTSNTGELFF. The CDR3 coding sequence is TGTGCCAGTAGTATAGGTGGTACATCGAACACCGGGGAGCTGTTTTTT.

The count of this clone is one. The V call is TRBV24-1, the J call TRBJ2-5, with D possibly TRBD2 on 5 matching bases. This CDR3 has 12 amino acids. Trimming took 5 bases from V and 7 from J, leaving 10 bases between them. Germline V lookup: CDR1 KGHDR, CDR2 SFDVKD. As DNA, the CDR3 is TGTGCCACCAGTGGTGGACGGGGGACCCAGTACTTC. Translated, it gives CATSGGRGTQYF.

The chain is built from TRBV19 and TRBJ1-5; 10 nucleotides match TRBD1. Germline V gene data show CDR1 as LNHDA and CDR2 as SQIVND (reference sequence). The CDR3 covers 14 residues. J was trimmed by 4 bases and V by 3 bases; bases with no gene match: 0. The CDR3 DNA follows: TGTGCCAGTAGTATGGGACAGGGGAATCAGCCCCAGCATTTT. Protein product: CASSMGQGNQPQHF.

V is TRBV5-4 and J is TRBJ2-5; 7 positions agree with TRBD2. The V gene end was trimmed by 3 bases and the J gene end by 2 bases; junction bases not matched to a gene: 1. The CDR3 is 13 residues long. The germline V gene has CDR1 SGHNT and CDR2 YYREEE (reference sequence). CDR3 residues: CASSSGLQETQYF. The CDR3 nucleotides are TGTGCCAGCAGCTCGGGACTACAAGAGACCCAGTACTTC.

The V gene is TRBV28, the J gene TRBJ1-2, with D possibly being TRBD1 (5 bases). The V gene lost 2 bases and the J gene lost 0 bases, with 10 bases spanning the gap. Germline CDR1 and CDR2: MDHEN and SYDVKM. The CDR3 contains 15 residues. The CDR3 nucleotides read TGTGCCAGCAGTTTACCGGGCAGGGCTAACTATGGCTACACCTTC. Its translation is CASSLPGRANYGYTF.

This clone was seen just once. This sequence joins TRBV18 and TRBJ2-1; D unresolved. The CDR3 is 16 amino acids. The V and J ends lost 0 bases and 3 bases respectively, with 12 bases between them. Germline CDR1 is KGHSH and CDR2 is LQKENI. Here the CDR3 DNA reads TGTGCCAGCTCACCACCGAACAGAAACGACTACAATGAGCAGTTCTTC. Translation: CASSPPNRNDYNEQFF. The full variable domain, its missing parts supplied by reference TRBV18 and TRBJ2-1, is NAGVMQNPRHLVRRRGQEARLRCSPMKGHSHVYWYRQLPEEGLKFMVYLQKENIIDESGMPKERFSAEFPKEGPSILRIQQVVRGDSAAYFCASSPPNRNDYNEQFFGPGTRLTVL.

The genes are TRBV7-2 and TRBJ2-7; TRBD1 aligns across 10 bases. J was trimmed by 4 bases and V by 7 bases; bases with no gene match: 10. Germline V lookup: CDR1 SGHTA, CDR2 FQGNSA. The CDR3 is made up of 15 amino acids. The CDR3 coding sequence is TGTGCCAGCACCCAAAACCCGGGACAGGGGTACGAGCAGTACTTC. It encodes CASTQNPGQGYEQYF.

In its sample, this clone was seen a few times. The V call is TRBV19, the J call TRBJ2-3, with 10 nucleotides matching TRBD2. Germline values: CDR1 LNHDA, CDR2 SQIVND (reference sequence). This CDR3 region has 15 residues. V shed 8 bases, J shed 1 base, and the junction held 6 bases outside the gene matches. In DNA form, the CDR3 reads TGTGCCAGTGCCCAACTAGCGGGGCGCACAGATACGCAGTATTTT. Its protein product is CASAQLAGRTDTQYF.

The chain has TRBV6-2 or TRBV6-3 and TRBJ1-1; 8 bases match TRBD1. Germline assignment: CDR1 MNHEY and CDR2 SVGEGT. CDR3 length: 12 residues. The trim removed 5 bases at V and 7 bases at J, leaving 3 bases unmatched. CDR3 in amino acids: CASSGQGGEAFF. CDR3 sequence (DNA): TGTGCCAGCAGTGGACAGGGTGGTGAAGCTTTCTTT.

The V and J genes are TRBV10-3 and TRBJ2-7, with a weak D call TRBD1 (5 bases). Trimming left V 4 bases short and J 3 bases short, with 16 bases between. The germline CDR1 and CDR2 sequences are ENHRY and SYGVKD. The CDR3 has 15 amino acids. This CDR3 is CAISVTDRSYYEQYF. CDR3 sequence (DNA): TGTGCCATCAGTGTCACCGACAGATCCTACTACGAGCAGTACTTC.

The sample holds one count of this clone. This sequence joins TRBV19 and TRBJ1-4, with 8 bases lining up with TRBD1. V dropped 3 bases and J dropped 6; count of bases not matched to a gene: 6. Germline CDR1 is LNHDA and CDR2 is SQIVND (reference sequence). This CDR3 is built from 15 residues. The CDR3, as DNA: TGTGCCAGTAGTATGCGACAGGGGAGGGATGAAAAACTGTTTTTT. It yields the protein CASSMRQGRDEKLFF.